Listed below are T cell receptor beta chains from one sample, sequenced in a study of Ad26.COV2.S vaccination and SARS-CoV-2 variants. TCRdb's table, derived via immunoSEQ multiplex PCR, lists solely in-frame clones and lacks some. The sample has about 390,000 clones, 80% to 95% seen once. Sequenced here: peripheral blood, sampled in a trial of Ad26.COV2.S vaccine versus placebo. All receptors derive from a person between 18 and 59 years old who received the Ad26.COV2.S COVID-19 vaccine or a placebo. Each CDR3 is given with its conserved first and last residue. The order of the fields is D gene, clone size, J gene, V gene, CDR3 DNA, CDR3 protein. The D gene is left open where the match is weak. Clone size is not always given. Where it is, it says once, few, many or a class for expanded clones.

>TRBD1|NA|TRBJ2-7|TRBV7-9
TGTGCCAGCAGCACACGGGACAGCTACGAGCAGTACTTC
CASSTRDSYEQYF
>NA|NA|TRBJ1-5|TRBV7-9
TGTGCCAGCAGCTTAGCTGGGGATCAGCCCCAGCATTTT
CASSLAGDQPQHF
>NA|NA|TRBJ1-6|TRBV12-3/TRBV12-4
TGTGCCAGCAGTTTAAATCTTTATTCACCCCTCCACTTT
CASSLNLYSPLHF
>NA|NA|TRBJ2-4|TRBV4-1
TGCGCCAGCAGCCCAGGGACCGTAGCCAAAAACATTCAGTACTTC
CASSPGTVAKNIQYF
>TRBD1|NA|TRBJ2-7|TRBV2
TGTGCCAGCATCCGGGACAGGGGGCTTTACGAGCAGTACTTC
CASIRDRGLYEQYF
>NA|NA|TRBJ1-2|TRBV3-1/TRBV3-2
TGTGCCAGCAGCCAACAGGGTTATGGCTACACCTTC
CASSQQGYGYTF
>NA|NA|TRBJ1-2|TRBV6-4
TGTGCCAGCAGTGACTCGAAGGGCAGGGTACTTCCTAGGTCTAACTATGGCTACACCTTC
CASSDSKGRVLPRSNYGYTF
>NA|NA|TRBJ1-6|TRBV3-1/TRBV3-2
TGTGCCAGCAGCCAAGGGGCCGGTAATTCACCCCTCCACTTT
CASSQGAGNSPLHF
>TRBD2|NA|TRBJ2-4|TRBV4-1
TGCGCCAGCAGCCAAGATAGAGGGGAGGGCAACATTCAGTACTTC
CASSQDRGEGNIQYF
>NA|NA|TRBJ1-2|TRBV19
TGTGCCAGTAGTGATGCGAGACGGAAGCCTAACTATGGCTACACCTTC
CASSDARRKPNYGYTF
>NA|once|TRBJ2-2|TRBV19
TGTGCCAGTAGCCTTGCCTGGCCGAACACCGGGGAGCTGTTTTTT
CASSLAWPNTGELFF
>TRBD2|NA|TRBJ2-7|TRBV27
TGTGCCAGCAGTTTACGTCCCGTCTCTAGCGGGGGGGCGCTAGCCCACGAGCAGTACTTC
CASSLRPVSSGGALAHEQYF
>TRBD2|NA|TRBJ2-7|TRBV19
TGTGCCAGTGGGGCTAGCGGACTGTACGAGCAGTACTTC
CASGASGLYEQYF
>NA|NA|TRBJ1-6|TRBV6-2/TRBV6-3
TGTGCCAGCAGTTACTCGGCGGCGGGGGGTTCACCCCTCCACTTT
CASSYSAAGGSPLHF
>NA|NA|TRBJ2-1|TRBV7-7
TGTGCTAGCAGCGAGGGCCCTGGTAATGAGCAGTTCTTC
CASSEGPGNEQFF
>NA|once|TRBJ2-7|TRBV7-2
TGTGCCAGCAGCTTAGGGTTTAAGGGCTCCTACGAGCAGTACTTC
CASSLGFKGSYEQYF
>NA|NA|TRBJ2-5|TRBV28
TGTGCCAGCACCGGTTCTCTCAGGATCACAGAGACCCAGTACTTC
CASTGSLRITETQYF
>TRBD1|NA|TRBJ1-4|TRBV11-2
TGTGCCAGCAGCCAAACGGGACAGGGTAATGAAAAACTGTTTTTT
CASSQTGQGNEKLFF
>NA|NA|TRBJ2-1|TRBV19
TGTGCCAGTAAGGACTACAATGAGCAGTTCTTC
CASKDYNEQFF
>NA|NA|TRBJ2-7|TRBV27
TGTGCCAGCAGTCTGGGCGGGTCGGGGAGCTACGAGCAGTACTTC
CASSLGGSGSYEQYF
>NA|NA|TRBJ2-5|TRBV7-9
TGTGCCAGCAGCCAAGGGATCCGGACCCGGGAAGAGACCCAGTACTTC
CASSQGIRTREETQYF
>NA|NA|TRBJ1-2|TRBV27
TGTGCCAGCTATCGGGCCGAGAGGGGCTACACCTTC
CASYRAERGYTF
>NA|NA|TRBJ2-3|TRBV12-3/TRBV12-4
TGTGCCAGCAGTTCTGGGGCAGATACGCAGTATTTT
CASSSGADTQYF
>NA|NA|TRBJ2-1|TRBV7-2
TGTGCCAGCAGCCTACAGCAATCGCCTAGGAATGAGCAGTTCTTC
CASSLQQSPRNEQFF
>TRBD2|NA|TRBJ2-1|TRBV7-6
TGTGCCAGCAGCCTGGGACTAGCGGGGCACAATGAGCAGTTCTTC
CASSLGLAGHNEQFF
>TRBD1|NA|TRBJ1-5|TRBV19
TGTGCCAGTAGTATAGGCCACGGGACAGGAAATCAGCCCCAGCATTTT
CASSIGHGTGNQPQHF
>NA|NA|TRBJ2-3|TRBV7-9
TGTGCCGGAGGGACAGCGAAGTACACAGATACGCAGTATTTT
CAGGTAKYTDTQYF
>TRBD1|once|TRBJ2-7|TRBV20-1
TGCAGTGCCCAGGGGGACTACGAGCAGTACTTC
CSAQGDYEQYF
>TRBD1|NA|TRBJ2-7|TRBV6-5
TGTGCCAGCAGGCAGGGGACAGACGACGAGCAGTACTTC
CASRQGTDDEQYF
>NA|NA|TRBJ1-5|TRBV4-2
TGTGCCAGCAGCCAAGAGCGAGGCGGCCAGCCCCAGCATTTT
CASSQERGGQPQHF
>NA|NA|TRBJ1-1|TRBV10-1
TGCGCCAGCAGTGATCCGAAGCAAGGTGAAGCTTTCTTT
CASSDPKQGEAFF
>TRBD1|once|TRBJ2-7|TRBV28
TGTGCCAGCCACGGCGGACAGGCAAGCTCCTACGAGCAGTACTTC
CASHGGQASSYEQYF
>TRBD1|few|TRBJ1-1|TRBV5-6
TGTGCCAGCAGCTTGTTCAGGACCACAGGGGTCATGAACACTGAAGCTTTCTTT
CASSLFRTTGVMNTEAFF
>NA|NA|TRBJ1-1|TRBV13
TGTGCCAGCAGCCCCAGGGCGCACAACACTGAAGCTTTCTTT
CASSPRAHNTEAFF
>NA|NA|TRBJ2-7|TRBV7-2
TGTGCCAGCAGCCCCGGGTGGGACGAGCAGTACTTC
CASSPGWDEQYF
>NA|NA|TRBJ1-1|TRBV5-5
TGTGCCAGCAGCTTGAGGAACCCGAACACTGAAGCTTTCTTT
CASSLRNPNTEAFF
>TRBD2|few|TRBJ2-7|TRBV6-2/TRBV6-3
TGTGCCAGCCGCCCTCCCCTAGCGGGGGCCTACGAGCAGTACTTC
CASRPPLAGAYEQYF
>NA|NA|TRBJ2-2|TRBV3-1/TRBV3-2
TGTGCCAGCAGCCCCGGACAAAACACCGGGGAGCTGTTTTTT
CASSPGQNTGELFF
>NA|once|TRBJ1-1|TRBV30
TGTGCCTGGAGTGTGAGGTCCGCGAACACTGAAGCTTTCTTT
CAWSVRSANTEAFF
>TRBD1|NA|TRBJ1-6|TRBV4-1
TGCGCCAGCAGCCAAGGGGGGACAGGGGGGATCGGCCTCCACTTT
CASSQGGTGGIGLHF
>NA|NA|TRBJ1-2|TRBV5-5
TGTGCCAGCAGCCACGGGGCCGGGGGGAACTATGGCTACACCTTC
CASSHGAGGNYGYTF
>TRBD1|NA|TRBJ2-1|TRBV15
TGTGCCCGTCGGACAGGGGTATTCTATGAGCAGTTCTTC
CARRTGVFYEQFF